This T cell receptor (beta chain) was retrieved from a study of memory CD4+ T cells and cytomegalovirus serostatus. V lost 2 bases and J lost 7; bases outside the gene matches: 10. The germline gives CDR1 ENHRY, CDR2 SYGVKD. The CDR3 extends over 16 amino acids. The sort gate was single viable CD3+CD4+CD8-CD45RO+ cells for memory CD4+ T cells. Sequencing used immunoSEQ multiplex PCR; TCRdb keeps in-frame clones, though not all of them. This table holds 50,000 to 60,000 clones, around four fifths found once. The V call is TRBV10-3, the J call TRBJ2-1, with TRBD2 matching 8 bases. The sample comprised memory CD4+ T cells from blood. The clonotype comes from an adult in good health and CMV-seropositive. CDR3 nucleotides: TGTGCCATCAGTGAGGAGGGCGCTAGCGGGTGGAATGAGCAGTTCTTC. Translated: CAISEEGASGWNEQFF.